Following are 5 T cell receptor beta chains from one sample sequenced in a study of CD8+CD57+ T cells in acquired aplastic anemia. Flow cytometry had shown expanded CD8+CD57+ cells in the patients chosen for sequencing. The template used for profiling TCR beta VDJ and CDR3 was genomic DNA. TCRdb redid the calling of the reads with MiXCR, one entry per CDR3 protein. The sample records 200,000 to 250,000 distinct CDR3 sequences, 60% to 80% being singletons. Specimen: sorted CD4+, CD8+, or CD8+CD57+ T cells (not recorded which) from PBMCs. The receptors were gathered from a human donor with aplastic anemia.

V gene TRBV7-2 combines with J gene TRBJ1-2, with D maybe TRBD1 (5 bases). The V gene's germline CDR1 is SGHTA and CDR2 FQGNSA. This CDR3 contains 15 residues. V lost 2 bases, J lost 2 bases, and 12 bases lay in between. CDR3 sequence reads: CASSLTGTPNYGYTF. The CDR3 DNA follows: TGTGCCAGCAGCTTAACCGGGACCCCCAACTATGGCTACACCTTC.

This clonotype has more than one count but fewer than ten. This may come from a read error, since a much larger clone is one base off. This chain connects TRBV6-5 to TRBJ2-7; D is perhaps TRBD1 or TRBD2 (5 bases each). Germline V gives CDR1 MNHEY, CDR2 SVGAGI. The CDR3 length is 15 residues. The CDR3 loop reads CASSPVNGDAYVQYF. The CDR3 DNA sequence: TGTGCCAGCAGCCCGGTTAATGGGGACGCCTACGTGCAGTACTTC.

Ten or more counts support this clonotype. The rearrangement uses TRBV2 and TRBJ1-6; 8 bases are a match to TRBD1. Germline CDR1 is SNHLY and CDR2 is FYNNEI. Unmatched junction bases numbered 9, after V lost 5 bases and J lost 0 bases. CDR3 size: 18 residues. The CDR3 spells CASSSRQGAVSYNSPLHF. The CDR3 bases are TGTGCCAGCAGTAGTCGGCAGGGGGCTGTCTCCTATAATTCACCCCTCCACTTT.

Notes on this clonotype: Relative to the germline gene, one junction end is altered; a read error may explain this. The CDR3 sequence: CASSRGLGYEQHF. The CDR3 region has the DNA TGTGCCAGCAGCAGGGGGCTTGGGTACGAGCAGCACTTC. V gene TRBV11-2 combines with J gene TRBJ2-7, with 7 bases lining up with TRBD1. Germline-derived CDR1 and CDR2 are SGHAT and FQNNGV. CDR3 size: 13 residues.

The chain recombines TRBV9 with TRBJ1-1; D not resolved. The germline V gene has CDR1 SGDLS and CDR2 YYNGEE. This CDR3 is 16 amino acids long. V was clipped by 3 bases and J by 0 bases, with 15 bases between them. The chain's CDR3 is CASSGLRVGMNTEAFF. The CDR3, as DNA: TGTGCCAGCAGCGGACTAAGAGTCGGTATGAACACTGAAGCTTTCTTT.